Below are 10 T cell receptor beta chains sequenced from a single sample in a study of T cells in Graves' hyperthyroidism and ophthalmopathy. Using RNA transcripts as the source, TCR beta CDR3 regions were amplified. HTBI primers were employed in a first-round RT-PCR of the TCR CDR3. TCRdb fed the multiplex PCR reads into MiXCR, producing one record per CDR3 protein. Here the sample spans 200,000 to 250,000 distinct CDR3 sequences, approximately 20% being singletons. Sequences were obtained from blood. Receptors were obtained from a middle-aged man with Graves' hyperthyroidism.

This clonotype occurred many times. This chain joins TRBV7-9 and TRBJ1-2, with 7 bases identical to TRBD1. The germline CDR1 and CDR2 sequences are SEHNR and FQNEAQ (reference sequence). With 4 bases clipped from V and 5 bases from J, the junction kept 7 bases outside the gene matches. The CDR3 covers 14 residues. The CDR3 here is CASSSETGDYGYTF. As DNA, the CDR3 is TGTGCCAGCAGCTCCGAAACAGGGGATTATGGCTACACCTTC. Full variable domain (remainder filled in from reference TRBV7-9 and TRBJ1-2): DTGVSQNPRHKITKRGQNVTFRCDPISEHNRLYWYRQTLGQGPEFLTYFQNEAQLEKSRLLSDRFSAERPKGSFSTLEIQRTEQGDSAMYLCASSSETGDYGYTFGSGTRLTVV.

The chain has TRBV6-1 and TRBJ1-5; the D is unclear. The CDR3 extends over 14 amino acids. V lost 8 bases to trimming and J lost 1 base, with 12 bases between them. Germline assignment: CDR1 MNHNS and CDR2 SASEGT. The CDR3 loop is CASPTGISNQPQHF. CDR3 bases: TGTGCCAGCCCCACGGGGATAAGCAATCAGCCCCAGCATTTT.

This clonotype was counted many times. This chain connects TRBV20-1 to TRBJ2-2; weak D call: TRBD1 (6 bases). The V end lost 5 bases, the J end lost 2 bases, and 15 bases lay between the germline ends. CDR3 size: 15 residues. Per the germline V gene, CDR1 is DFQATT and CDR2 is SNEGSKA (reference sequence). The CDR3 region has the DNA TGCAGTGCTCCGAGACAGGCAGCCAACACCGGGGAGCTGTTTTTT. Its translation is CSAPRQAANTGELFF.

This clonotype has only a few counts. The V and J genes are TRBV5-8 and TRBJ1-5, with a possible D match to TRBD1 (6 bases). V lost 4 bases to trimming and J lost 1 base, with 18 bases between them. The CDR3 is made up of 17 amino acids. Germline CDR1 SGHTS, CDR2 YDEGEE. CDR3 amino acids: CASSLPDGGLSNQPQHF. The CDR3 bases are TGTGCCAGCAGCCTACCAGACGGGGGGCTAAGCAATCAGCCCCAGCATTTT.

Many counts were recorded for this clonotype. The chain employs TRBV6-2 or TRBV6-3 and TRBJ2-4; tentatively, D is TRBD2 (6 bases). The CDR3 sequence is 16 residues long. Germline V gives CDR1 MNHEY, CDR2 SVGEGT. The germline V and J ends were trimmed by 4 bases and 8 bases, with 21 bases remaining between them. The CDR3 DNA follows: TGTGCCAGCAGTTCATCGCGGGACTCCCAAGGGGACATTCAGTACTTC. It is translated as CASSSSRDSQGDIQYF.

Ten or more counts support this clonotype. This chain connects TRBV7-2 to TRBJ2-5, with a tentative D call TRBD2 (7 bases). Trimming removed 5 bases at V and 5 bases at J, with 12 bases between. Germline assignment: CDR1 SGHTA and CDR2 FQGNSA. CDR3 length: 13 amino acids. The CDR3 reads CASSRGARETQYF. CDR3 nucleotide sequence: TGTGCCAGCAGCCGGGGGGCGCGCGAGACCCAGTACTTC.

This clonotype was detected ten times or more. The gene calls are TRBV28 and TRBJ2-7, with TRBD2 identical over 11 bases. The length of the CDR3 is 16 residues. Germline lookup yields CDR1 MDHEN and CDR2 SYDVKM. V lost 3 bases, J lost 2 bases, and 6 bases stayed unmatched. The CDR3 spells CASSFGGLAVTYEQYF. The CDR3 DNA is TGTGCCAGCAGTTTCGGGGGACTAGCGGTTACCTACGAGCAGTACTTC.

The rearrangement links TRBV12-3 or TRBV12-4 to TRBJ2-1; 8 positions match TRBD2. The J segment lost 8 bases and the V segment lost 7 bases, leaving 10 bases of the junction unmatched. There are 14 residues in the CDR3. The CDR3 sequence: CASTPAGGRDEQFF. CDR3 DNA sequence: TGTGCCAGCACCCCCGCGGGGGGCCGAGATGAGCAGTTCTTC.

In this sample, this clonotype turned up many times. V usage is TRBV27 and J usage is TRBJ2-3; D call uncertain. The V end was cut by 4 bases, the J end by 5 bases, with 13 bases between. CDR3 length: 14 residues. The V gene's germline CDR1 is MNHEY and CDR2 SMNVEV (reference sequence). This chain's CDR3 is CASSYVGSIDTQYF. CDR3 in DNA: TGTGCCAGCAGTTATGTCGGATCGATAGATACGCAGTATTTT.

In its sample, this clonotype was seen many times. V is TRBV28 and J is TRBJ2-2, with a possible D match to TRBD1 (6 bases). The CDR3 spans 16 residues. Germline assignment: CDR1 MDHEN and CDR2 SYDVKM. Between the trimmed V and J ends, which lost 5 bases and 5 bases, there was a span of 18 bases. CDR3 region: CASSPSEQGRTGELFF. The CDR3 region has the DNA TGTGCCAGCAGTCCCTCAGAACAGGGACGGACCGGGGAGCTGTTTTTT.